These 11 T cell receptor beta chains share one sample of origin, sequenced in a study of cytomegalovirus exposure and HLA in healthy donors. Using immunoSEQ multiplex PCR, the repertoire was profiled, and TCRdb retains in-frame clones only, with some absent. The sample holds around 60,000 clones, about 96% seen once. Source material: PBMCs. These receptors were taken from a woman aged 18-29 years in good health and CMV-seronegative.

This sequence joins TRBV5-5 and TRBJ2-5, with D unresolved. The CDR3 is made up of 13 amino acids. Germline CDR1 is SGHKS and CDR2 is YYEKEE (reference sequence). Trimming cost V 1 base and J 1 base, with 5 bases left between them. The CDR3 DNA is TGTGCCAGCAGCTTGACGGTCCAAGAGACCCAGTACTTC. It translates to CASSLTVQETQYF.

V is TRBV5-5 and J is TRBJ2-7; a possible D gene is TRBD1 (7 bases). The V gene's germline CDR1 is SGHKS and CDR2 YYEKEE (reference sequence). The CDR3 sequence is 15 residues long. V was clipped by 4 bases and J by 0 bases, with 14 bases between them. The CDR3: CASSRGTDPSYEQYF. CDR3 in DNA: TGTGCCAGCAGCCGGGGGACAGACCCCTCCTACGAGCAGTACTTC.

The rearrangement joins TRBV21-1 to TRBJ2-4; TRBD2 is taken as the D call from the table, unchecked against the DNA. TRBV21-1 is designated a pseudogene. The CDR3 spans 20 residues. CDR3 amino acids: CASSFKSGLAGALAKNIQYF. In DNA, the CDR3 is TGTGCCAGCAGCTTCAAATCGGGACTAGCGGGGGCGTTAGCCAAAAACATTCAGTACTTC.

This rearrangement joins TRBV6-4 to TRBJ2-5; 8 bases are a match to TRBD2. The germline CDR1 and CDR2 sequences are MRHNA and SNTAGT. The CDR3 spans 17 residues. The J segment lost 1 base and the V segment lost 2 bases, leaving 9 bases of the junction unmatched. CDR3 loop: CASSDPRGGWVQETQYF. In DNA form, the CDR3 reads TGTGCCAGCAGTGACCCCCGGGGGGGGTGGGTCCAAGAGACCCAGTACTTC.

The chain recombines TRBV10-1 with TRBJ1-3; D possibly corresponds to TRBD1 (5 bases). The length of the CDR3 is 14 residues. The germline V gene encodes CDR1 WNHNN and CDR2 SYGVQD (reference sequence). Trimming took 8 bases from V and 3 from J, leaving 14 bases between them. The CDR3 protein is CASSRGHGGNTIYF. CDR3 nucleotide sequence: TGCGCCAGCTCCCGCGGACACGGTGGAAACACCATATATTTT.

The chain is built from TRBV7-8 and TRBJ1-1; D is unclear. Trimming stripped 5 bases from V and 0 bases from J, with 13 bases between. Germline V gene lookup returns CDR1 SGHVS and CDR2 FQNEAQ. This CDR3 comprises 15 residues. CDR3 DNA sequence: TGTGCCAGCAGCCACCAGGAGGCCCTGAACACTGAAGCTTTCTTT. Translating gives CASSHQEALNTEAFF. Together with reference TRBV7-8 and TRBJ1-1, the CDR3 gives the full variable domain: GAGVSQSPRYKVAKRGQDVALRCDPISGHVSLFWYQQALGQGPEFLTYFQNEAQLDKSGLPSDRFFAERPEGSVSTLKIQRTQQEDSAVYLCASSHQEALNTEAFFGQGTRLTVV.

The rearrangement uses TRBV19 and TRBJ2-4, with D uncertain. There are 14 residues in the CDR3. Germline V CDR1 and CDR2: LNHDA, SQIVND (reference sequence). The V end lost 5 bases, the J end lost 5 bases, and 13 bases lay between the germline ends. CDR3 nucleotides: TGTGCCAGTAGTCACGTCGGGTACCAAAACATTCAGTACTTC. Translating gives CASSHVGYQNIQYF.

The chain links TRBV7-8 to TRBJ2-3; 12 bases are a match to TRBD1. The CDR3 sequence is 13 residues long. With 4 bases clipped from V and 14 bases from J, the junction kept 7 bases outside the gene matches. Germline CDR1 and CDR2: SGHVS and FQNEAQ. The CDR3, as DNA: TGTGCCAGCAGCTCCTGGGGGACAGGGGGCGGGTATTTT. Amino acid sequence: CASSSWGTGGGYF.

The chain employs TRBV4-1 and TRBJ1-2; D is uncertain. V lost 0 bases to trimming and J lost 0 bases, with 8 bases between them. The CDR3 runs to 15 residues. Germline loops: CDR1 MGHRA, CDR2 YSYEKL. CDR3 residues: CASSQDDISNYGYTF. In DNA form, the CDR3 reads TGCGCCAGCAGCCAAGATGACATTTCTAACTATGGCTACACCTTC.

V and J are TRBV5-4 and TRBJ1-2; maybe TRBD1 (5 bases). V was pared by 0 bases and J by 4 bases, with 19 bases between. Germline V CDR1 and CDR2: SGHNT, YYREEE (reference sequence). This CDR3 is 17 amino acids long. The CDR3 is CASSLAGGAGVGYGYTF. The CDR3 DNA reads as TGTGCCAGCAGCTTGGCTGGGGGTGCGGGGGTGGGCTATGGCTACACCTTC.

The J gene is TRBJ1-1, the V gene TRBV11-1; 7 nucleotides line up with TRBD1. CDR3 length: 15 residues. V lost 5 bases to trimming and J lost 1 base; unmatched junction nucleotides: 7. In germline, CDR1 is SGHAT, CDR2 FQDESV (reference sequence). This CDR3 is CASSAAGTENTEAFF. In DNA, the CDR3 is TGTGCCAGCAGCGCAGCCGGGACAGAGAACACTGAAGCTTTCTTT.